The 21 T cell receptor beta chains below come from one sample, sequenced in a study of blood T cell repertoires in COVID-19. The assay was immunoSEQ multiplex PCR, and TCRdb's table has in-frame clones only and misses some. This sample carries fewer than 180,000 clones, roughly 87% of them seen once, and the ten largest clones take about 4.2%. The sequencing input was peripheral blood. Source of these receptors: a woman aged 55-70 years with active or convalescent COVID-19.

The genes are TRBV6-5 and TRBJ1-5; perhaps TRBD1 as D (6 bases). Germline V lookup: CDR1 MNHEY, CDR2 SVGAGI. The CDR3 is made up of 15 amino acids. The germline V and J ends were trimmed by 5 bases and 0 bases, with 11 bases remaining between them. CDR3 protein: CASSKGGNSNQPQHF. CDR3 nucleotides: TGTGCCAGCAGTAAGGGGGGGAATAGCAATCAGCCCCAGCATTTT.

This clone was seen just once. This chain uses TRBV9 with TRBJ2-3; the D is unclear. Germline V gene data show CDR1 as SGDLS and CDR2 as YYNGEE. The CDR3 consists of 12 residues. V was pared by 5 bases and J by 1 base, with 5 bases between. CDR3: CASSTGTDTQYF. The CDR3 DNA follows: TGTGCCAGCAGTACAGGCACAGATACGCAGTATTTT.

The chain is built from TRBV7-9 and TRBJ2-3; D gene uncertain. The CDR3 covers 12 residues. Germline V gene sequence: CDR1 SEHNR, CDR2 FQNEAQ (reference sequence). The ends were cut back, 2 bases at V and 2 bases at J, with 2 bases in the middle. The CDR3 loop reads CASSLHTDTQYF. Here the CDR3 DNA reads TGTGCCAGCAGCTTACACACAGATACGCAGTATTTT.

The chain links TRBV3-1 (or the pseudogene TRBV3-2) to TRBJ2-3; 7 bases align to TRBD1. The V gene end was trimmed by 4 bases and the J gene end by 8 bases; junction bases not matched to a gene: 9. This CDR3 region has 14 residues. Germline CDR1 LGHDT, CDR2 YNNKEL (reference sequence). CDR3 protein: CASSLDRASVTQYF. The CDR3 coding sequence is TGTGCCAGCAGCCTTGACAGGGCTAGTGTTACGCAGTATTTT.

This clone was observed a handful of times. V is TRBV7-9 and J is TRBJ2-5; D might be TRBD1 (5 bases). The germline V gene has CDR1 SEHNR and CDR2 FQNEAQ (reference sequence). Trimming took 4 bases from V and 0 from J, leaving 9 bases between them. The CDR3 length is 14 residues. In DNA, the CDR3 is TGTGCCAGCAGCTCAGCCAGGGACCAAGAGACCCAGTACTTC. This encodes CASSSARDQETQYF.

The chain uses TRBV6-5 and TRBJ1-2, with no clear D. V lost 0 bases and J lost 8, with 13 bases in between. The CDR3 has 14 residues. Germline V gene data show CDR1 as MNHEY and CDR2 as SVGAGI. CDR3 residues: CASSYSISDNGYTF. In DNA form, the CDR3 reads TGTGCCAGCAGTTACTCGATTTCCGACAACGGCTACACCTTC.

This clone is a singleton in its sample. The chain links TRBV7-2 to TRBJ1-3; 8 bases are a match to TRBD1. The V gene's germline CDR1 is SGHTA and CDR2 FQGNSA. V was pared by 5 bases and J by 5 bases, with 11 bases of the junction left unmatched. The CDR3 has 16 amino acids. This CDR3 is CASSQPTGGSRNTIYF. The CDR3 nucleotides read TGTGCCAGCAGCCAACCCACAGGGGGGTCTCGAAACACCATATATTTT.

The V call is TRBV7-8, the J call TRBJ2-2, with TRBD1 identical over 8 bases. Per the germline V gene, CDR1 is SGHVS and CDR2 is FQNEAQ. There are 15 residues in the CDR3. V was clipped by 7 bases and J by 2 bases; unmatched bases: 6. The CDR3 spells CASTTDRGNTGELFF. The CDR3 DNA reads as TGTGCCAGCACCACCGACAGGGGAAACACCGGGGAGCTGTTTTTT.

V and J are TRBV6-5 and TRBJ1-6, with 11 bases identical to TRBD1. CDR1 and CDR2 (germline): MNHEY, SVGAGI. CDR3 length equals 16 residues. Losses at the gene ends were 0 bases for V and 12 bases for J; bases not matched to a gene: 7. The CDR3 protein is CASSYSGQGAPIPLHF. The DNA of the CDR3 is TGTGCCAGCAGTTACTCCGGACAGGGGGCTCCTATACCCCTCCACTTT.

CDR3 nucleotides: TGCAGCGTCGAGGCCCCCGGGACAGGGGGCGAGACCCAGTACTTC. Translating gives CSVEAPGTGGETQYF. The V gene is TRBV29-1, the J gene TRBJ2-5, with 12 bases matching TRBD1. With V trimmed by 6 bases and J by 5 bases, 10 bases remained unmatched. The CDR3 length is 15 residues. Germline CDR1 SQVTM, CDR2 ANQGSEA.

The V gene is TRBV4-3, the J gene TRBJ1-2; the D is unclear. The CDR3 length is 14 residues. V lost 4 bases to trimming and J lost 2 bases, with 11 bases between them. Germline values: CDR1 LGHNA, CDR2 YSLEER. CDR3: CASSRGNPNYGYTF. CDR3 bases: TGCGCCAGCAGCCGAGGGAATCCGAACTATGGCTACACCTTC.

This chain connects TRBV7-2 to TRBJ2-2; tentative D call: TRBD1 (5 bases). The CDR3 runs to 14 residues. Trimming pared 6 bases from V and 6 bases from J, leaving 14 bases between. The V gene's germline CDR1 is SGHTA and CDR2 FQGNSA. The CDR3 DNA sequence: TGTGCCAGCAGTATCCAGGAAGGGGCCGGGGAGCTGTTTTTT. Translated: CASSIQEGAGELFF.

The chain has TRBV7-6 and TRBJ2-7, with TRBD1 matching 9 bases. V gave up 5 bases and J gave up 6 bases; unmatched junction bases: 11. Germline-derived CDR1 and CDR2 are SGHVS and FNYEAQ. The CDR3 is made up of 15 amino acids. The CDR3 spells CASSPGTGSAGEQYF. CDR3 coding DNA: TGTGCCAGCAGCCCGGGGACAGGGAGCGCGGGCGAGCAGTACTTC.

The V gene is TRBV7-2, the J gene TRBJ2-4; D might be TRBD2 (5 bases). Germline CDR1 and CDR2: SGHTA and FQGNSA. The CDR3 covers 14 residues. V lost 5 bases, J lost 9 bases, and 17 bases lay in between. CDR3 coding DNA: TGTGCCAGCAGCGTAGAACGGGGAAGCAGCATTCAGTACTTC. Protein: CASSVERGSSIQYF. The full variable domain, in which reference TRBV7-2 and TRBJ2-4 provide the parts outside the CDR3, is GAGVSQSPSNKVTEKGKDVELRCDPISGHTALYWYRQSLGQGLEFLIYFQGNSAPDKSGLPSDRFSAERTGGSVSTLTIQRTQQEDSAVYLCASSVERGSSIQYFGAGTRLSVL.

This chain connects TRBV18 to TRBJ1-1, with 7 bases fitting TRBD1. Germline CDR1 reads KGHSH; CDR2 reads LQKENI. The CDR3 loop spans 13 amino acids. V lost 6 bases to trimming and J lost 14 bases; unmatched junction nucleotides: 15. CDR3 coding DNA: TGTGCCAGCTCCCCCGGGACAGTCGGGGCTCGGTTCTTT. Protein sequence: CASSPGTVGARFF.

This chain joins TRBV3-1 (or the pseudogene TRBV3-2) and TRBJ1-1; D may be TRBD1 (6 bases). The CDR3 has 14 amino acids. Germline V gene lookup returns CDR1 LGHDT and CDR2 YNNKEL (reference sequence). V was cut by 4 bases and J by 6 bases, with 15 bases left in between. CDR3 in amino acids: CASSRVQGVSEAFF. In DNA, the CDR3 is TGTGCCAGCAGCCGGGTACAGGGAGTCTCTGAAGCTTTCTTT.

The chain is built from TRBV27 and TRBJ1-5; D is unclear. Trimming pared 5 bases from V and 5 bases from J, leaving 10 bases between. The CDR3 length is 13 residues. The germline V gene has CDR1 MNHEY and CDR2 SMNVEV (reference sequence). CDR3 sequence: CASSRRRDQPQHF. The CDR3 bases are TGTGCCAGCAGTCGACGGCGGGATCAGCCCCAGCATTTT.

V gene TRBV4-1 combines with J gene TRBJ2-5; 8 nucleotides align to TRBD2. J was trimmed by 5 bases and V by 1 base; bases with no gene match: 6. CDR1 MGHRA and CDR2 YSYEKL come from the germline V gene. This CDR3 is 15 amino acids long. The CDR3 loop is CASSQVGGAGETQYF. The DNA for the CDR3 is TGCGCCAGCAGCCAAGTCGGGGGGGCTGGGGAGACCCAGTACTTC.

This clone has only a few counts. CDR3 nucleotide sequence: TGTGCCAGCAGCTTAGAAGGACACCAGAGTGACACCATATATTTT. It encodes CASSLEGHQSDTIYF. The chain employs TRBV7-2 and TRBJ1-3; tentative D call: TRBD1 (5 bases). The V end was cut by 1 base, the J end by 8 bases, with 15 bases between. Germline loops: CDR1 SGHTA, CDR2 FQGNSA. The CDR3 has 15 residues.

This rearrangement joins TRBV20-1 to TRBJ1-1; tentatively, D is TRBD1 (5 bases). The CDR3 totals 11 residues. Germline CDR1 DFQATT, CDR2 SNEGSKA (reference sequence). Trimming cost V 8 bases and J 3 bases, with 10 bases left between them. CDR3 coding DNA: TGCAGTTACCCAGGGTACACTGAAGCTTTCTTT. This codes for CSYPGYTEAFF.

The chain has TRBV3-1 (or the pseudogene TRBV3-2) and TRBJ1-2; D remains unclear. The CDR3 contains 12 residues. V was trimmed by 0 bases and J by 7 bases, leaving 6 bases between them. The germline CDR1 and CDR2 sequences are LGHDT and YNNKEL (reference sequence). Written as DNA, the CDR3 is TGTGCCAGCAGCCAAGACTATCTTGGCTACACCTTC. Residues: CASSQDYLGYTF.